The 25 T cell receptor beta chains given below trace back to one sample, sequenced in a study of T-cell reconstitution after alpha-beta-depleted transplantation in children. During its preparation, the TCRbeta library received unique molecular identifiers. MiXCR, run by TCRdb on the PCR reads, gives a single entry per CDR3 protein. The sample consists of about 90,000 distinct CDR3 sequences, less than 20% of them appearing once. Sequences were derived from PBMCs, mostly from graft donor cells, sampled 180 days after TCRalphabeta/CD19-depleted stem cell transplant. These TCRs come from a male patient between 2 and 10 years old who had a stem cell transplant for acute lymphoblastic leukemia, so the T cells may come from the graft donor.

Only a few counts were recorded for this clonotype. CDR3 residues: CASSPWGGSTYNEQFF. In DNA, the CDR3 is TGTGCCAGCAGTCCGTGGGGGGGATCTACCTACAATGAGCAGTTCTTC. The rearrangement uses TRBV7-9 and TRBJ2-1; 7 bases map to TRBD2. CDR3 length equals 16 residues. The germline V gene encodes CDR1 SEHNR and CDR2 FQNEAQ (reference sequence). J was trimmed by 2 bases and V by 6 bases; bases with no gene match: 10.

This chain connects TRBV11-2 to TRBJ1-6; possible D gene TRBD1, 6 bases. Germline-derived CDR1 and CDR2 are SGHAT and FQNNGV. Trimming stripped 5 bases from V and 0 bases from J, with 11 bases between. This CDR3 contains 16 residues. The CDR3, as DNA: TGTGCCAGCAGCCCGTTGACAGGCTCCTATAATTCACCCCTCCACTTT. Protein: CASSPLTGSYNSPLHF.

The chain joins TRBV12-3 or TRBV12-4 to TRBJ1-5; D is uncertain. The V gene lost 6 bases and the J gene lost 7 bases, with 16 bases spanning the gap. The CDR3 extends over 14 amino acids. The CDR3 here is CASRGRGERQPQHF. In DNA, the CDR3 is TGTGCCAGCAGAGGGCGGGGTGAGCGGCAGCCCCAGCATTTT.

This chain uses TRBV7-2 with TRBJ1-4; 7 positions agree with TRBD1. CDR1 is SGHTA, CDR2 FQGNSA, per germline. The CDR3 extends over 15 amino acids. The J segment lost 5 bases and the V segment lost 3 bases, leaving 6 bases of the junction unmatched. This CDR3 reads CASSFLGTENEKLFF. CDR3 in DNA: TGTGCCAGCAGCTTCCTCGGGACAGAGAATGAAAAACTGTTTTTT.

J is TRBJ1-6 and V is TRBV7-2, with 8 nucleotides matching TRBD1. The germline V gene encodes CDR1 SGHTA and CDR2 FQGNSA. Trimming at V came to 5 bases and at J to 8 bases, leaving 11 bases not matched to a gene. CDR3 length: 16 amino acids. CDR3 in amino acids: CASSPYTGTGHSPLHF. For the CDR3, the DNA is TGTGCCAGCAGCCCGTATACCGGGACAGGTCATTCACCCCTCCACTTT.

This clonotype was counted between two and nine times. This chain uses TRBV29-1 with TRBJ1-1; no firm D call. The CDR3 contains 12 residues. The V end was cut by 4 bases, the J end by 3 bases, with 9 bases between. Per the germline V gene, CDR1 is SQVTM and CDR2 is ANQGSEA. CDR3 DNA: TGCAGCGTTGCTTTCCTGGACACTGAAGCTTTCTTT. Protein sequence: CSVAFLDTEAFF. Full variable domain (rest looked up from reference TRBV29-1 and TRBJ1-1): SAVISQKPSRDICQRGTSLTIQCQVDSQVTMMFWYRQQPGQSLTLIATANQGSEATYESGFVIDKFPISRPNLTFSTLTVSNMSPEDSSIYLCSVAFLDTEAFFGQGTRLTVV.

A remark on this clonotype: A read error may account for a junction end that differs from germline. The rearrangement uses TRBV5-5 and TRBJ1-5, with a weak D call TRBD1 (6 bases). This CDR3 comprises 15 residues. CDR1 and CDR2 from the germline V gene are SGHKS and YYEKEE (reference sequence). As DNA, the CDR3 is TGTGCCAGCAGCGTATCAGGGGTGCGCAATCACCCCCAGCATTTT. Translation: CASSVSGVRNHPQHF.

This clonotype was seen a few times. The chain is built from TRBV5-6 and TRBJ2-7; D unclear. Germline-derived CDR1 and CDR2 are SGHDT and YYEEEE. The CDR3 is 12 residues long. Trimming removed 3 bases at V and 4 bases at J, with 8 bases between. Here the CDR3 reads CASSSQSYEQYF. As DNA, the CDR3 is TGTGCCAGCAGCTCACAGAGTTACGAGCAGTACTTC.

This clonotype was counted at least ten times. The chain links TRBV5-1 to TRBJ1-1; D is uncertain. Germline loops: CDR1 SGHRS, CDR2 YFSETQ. Trimming took 4 bases from V and 5 from J, leaving 18 bases between them. CDR3 length: 15 amino acids. Here the CDR3 DNA reads TGCGCCAGCAGCCTTCTGGGCTCAACGGGGACTGAAGCTTTCTTT. Encoded protein: CASSLLGSTGTEAFF.

The V and J genes are TRBV12-3 or TRBV12-4 and TRBJ1-5; D not resolved. V shed 2 bases and J shed 5 bases, with 10 bases lying between them. The CDR3 is 14 amino acids. CDR3 loop: CASSLLGMHQPQHF. In DNA, the CDR3 is TGTGCCAGCAGTTTATTAGGCATGCATCAGCCCCAGCATTTT.

The J gene is TRBJ2-7, the V gene TRBV12-3 or TRBV12-4, with D tentatively TRBD2 (6 bases). V dropped 6 bases and J dropped 0 bases, with 12 bases sitting between them. The CDR3 runs to 14 residues. The CDR3 DNA sequence: TGTGCCAGCAGCCGCGGGAAGGTCTCCTACGAGCAGTACTTC. This sequence encodes CASSRGKVSYEQYF.

This chain joins TRBV7-2 and TRBJ2-3; TRBD2 matches 8 bases. This CDR3 region has 16 residues. Trimming at V came to 4 bases and at J to 5 bases, leaving 11 bases not matched to a gene. Germline lookup yields CDR1 SGHTA and CDR2 FQGNSA. CDR3 region: CASSSLTGGILDTQYF. As DNA, the CDR3 is TGTGCCAGCAGCTCCCTAACGGGGGGGATTCTAGATACGCAGTATTTT.

This clonotype has just a few counts. The V call is TRBV5-5, the J call TRBJ2-5, with 9 bases aligning to TRBD1. Trimming took 4 bases from V and 2 from J; bases not matched to a gene: 12. The CDR3 consists of 17 residues. Germline values: CDR1 SGHKS, CDR2 YYEKEE (reference sequence). CDR3 loop: CASSVPTGGSRQETQYF. Written as DNA, the CDR3 is TGTGCCAGCAGCGTCCCAACAGGGGGCTCTCGGCAAGAGACCCAGTACTTC.

This chain uses TRBV5-1 with TRBJ2-2, with D unclear. V lost 0 bases to trimming and J lost 4 bases, with 7 bases between them. Germline lookup yields CDR1 SGHRS and CDR2 YFSETQ. This CDR3 region has 14 residues. This CDR3 reads CASSLVWVTGELFF. Written as DNA, the CDR3 is TGCGCCAGCAGCTTGGTCTGGGTCACCGGGGAGCTGTTTTTT.

The chain has TRBV15 and TRBJ1-1, with D possibly matching TRBD1 (5 bases). V gave up 0 bases and J gave up 3 bases, with 11 bases separating them. CDR1 and CDR2 from the germline V gene are LNHNV and YYDKDF (reference sequence). The CDR3 covers 15 residues. The chain's CDR3 is CATSRDIRGDTEAFF. In nucleotides, the CDR3 is TGTGCCACCAGCAGAGACATACGAGGGGACACTGAAGCTTTCTTT.

This rearrangement joins TRBV7-2 to TRBJ2-5; 10 nucleotides match TRBD1. The CDR3 has 14 amino acids. CDR1 SGHTA and CDR2 FQGNSA come from the germline V gene. The DNA for the CDR3 is TGTGCTAGCGGACCGGGACAGGGGCGAGAGACCCAGTACTTC. Its translation is CASGPGQGRETQYF.

This clonotype was found many times. The rearrangement joins TRBV12-3 or TRBV12-4 to TRBJ2-5, with D maybe TRBD2 (6 bases). V was shortened by 7 bases and J by 5 bases, with 8 bases between the two germline ends. The CDR3 is 11 amino acids. As DNA, the CDR3 is TGTGCCAGCACCGGAGGGGAGACCCAGTACTTC. Translated: CASTGGETQYF.

The table lists this clonotype with a few counts. The rearrangement links TRBV10-1 to TRBJ2-1, with D perhaps TRBD2 (6 bases). Germline V gives CDR1 WNHNN, CDR2 SYGVQD (reference sequence). V was clipped by 3 bases and J by 10 bases, with 13 bases between them. The CDR3 consists of 13 residues. CDR3 in amino acids: CASSDLSGAEQFF. The CDR3 region has the DNA TGCGCCAGCAGTGACCTTAGCGGCGCCGAGCAGTTCTTC.

The CDR3 DNA follows: TGCAGTGCTAGAGAAGGAGGGTTTGGTGAGCAGTTCTTC. This gives the protein CSAREGGFGEQFF. V usage is TRBV20-1 and J usage is TRBJ2-1; D is possibly TRBD2 (6 bases). V was shortened by 0 bases and J by 9 bases, with 12 bases between the two germline ends. Germline V CDR1 and CDR2: DFQATT, SNEGSKA (reference sequence). The CDR3 contains 13 residues.

This clonotype was counted between two and nine times. This chain uses TRBV5-1 with TRBJ2-3, with a tentative D call TRBD1 (5 bases). Germline lookup yields CDR1 SGHRS and CDR2 YFSETQ. CDR3 length: 15 amino acids. The V and J ends lost 0 bases and 0 bases respectively, with 8 bases between them. The chain's CDR3 is CASSLDRPSTDTQYF. The CDR3 region has the DNA TGCGCCAGCAGCTTGGACAGGCCAAGCACAGATACGCAGTATTTT. Full variable domain (missing parts from reference TRBV5-1 and TRBJ2-3): KAGVTQTPRYLIKTRGQQVTLSCSPISGHRSVSWYQQTPGQGLQFLFEYFSETQRNKGNFPGRFSGRQFSNSRSEMNVSTLELGDSALYLCASSLDRPSTDTQYFGPGTRLTVL.

The genes are TRBV4-2 and TRBJ2-5; 7 bases align to TRBD1. Losses at the gene ends were 3 bases for V and 5 bases for J; bases not matched to a gene: 6. The CDR3 sequence is 14 residues long. CDR1 is LGHNA and CDR2 is YNFKEQ in the germline V gene. CDR3 residues: CASSHGRGMETQYF. The CDR3 region has the DNA TGTGCCAGCAGCCATGGCAGGGGGATGGAGACCCAGTACTTC.

As regards this clonotype: A much larger clone differs from this one at a single base, so this may be a read error. This chain joins TRBV7-6 and TRBJ2-3, with a tentative D call TRBD2 (6 bases). Germline V CDR1 and CDR2: SGHVS, FNYEAQ. This CDR3 has 16 residues. The CDR3 here is CASSRRLGEGTDTLYF. Written as DNA, the CDR3 is TGTGCCAGCAGCCGAAGACTAGGAGAAGGCACAGATACGCTGTATTTT.

This clonotype was picked up a small number of times. This chain connects TRBV12-3 or TRBV12-4 to TRBJ2-5; weak D call: TRBD1 (5 bases). The CDR3 is 13 residues long. V dropped 6 bases and J dropped 4 bases, with 12 bases sitting between them. CDR3 sequence reads: CASSDSFGETQYF. DNA for the CDR3: TGTGCCAGCAGCGACAGTTTCGGAGAGACCCAGTACTTC.

This clonotype was seen only a few times. V is TRBV20-1 and J is TRBJ2-3; 10 bases are a match to TRBD2. The ends lost 3 bases at V and 5 bases at J; junction bases unmatched: 5. CDR3 length equals 14 residues. CDR1 is DFQATT and CDR2 is SNEGSKA in the germline V gene (reference sequence). Here the CDR3 reads CSARSSGGVDTQYF. CDR3 DNA: TGCAGTGCTAGGTCTAGCGGGGGAGTAGATACGCAGTATTTT.

Only a few counts were recorded for this clonotype. This chain connects TRBV5-1 to TRBJ1-1; 7 positions agree with TRBD1. V gave up 0 bases and J gave up 4 bases; unmatched junction bases: 6. The CDR3 length is 15 residues. Germline values: CDR1 SGHRS, CDR2 YFSETQ. CDR3 in amino acids: CASSLEATGATEAFF. CDR3 nucleotide sequence: TGCGCCAGCAGCTTGGAAGCCACAGGGGCCACTGAAGCTTTCTTT.